This is a list of T cell receptor beta chains from one sample in a study of PD-1 blockade in mismatch repair-deficient tumors. The repertoire was sequenced with immunoSEQ multiplex PCR; TCRdb's copy has only in-frame clones and lacks some. The sample has more than 15,000 clones; around 81% are singletons. Material: PBMCs, obtained 4 weeks after starting pembrolizumab. The receptors originated from an adult with mismatch repair-deficient cancer. Both conserved end residues are part of each CDR3. D genes are given only for firm matches. Not all rows give a size; the values are once, few, many and, for expanded clones, a class.

.,few,TRBV2,TRBJ2-2,CASSEGQNPTGELFF,TGTGCCAGCAGTGAAGGTCAGAATCCCACCGGGGAGCTGTTTTTT
.,.,TRBV5-5,TRBJ2-1,CASSFEGVYNEQFF,TGTGCCAGCAGCTTTGAGGGGGTCTACAATGAGCAGTTCTTC
.,once,TRBV6-6,TRBJ1-1,CASSQPGITEAFF,TGTGCCAGCAGTCAACCGGGGATCACTGAAGCTTTCTTT
.,.,TRBV11-2,TRBJ2-2,CASSSIGGGRTGELFF,TGTGCCAGCAGCTCCATTGGCGGAGGACGGACCGGGGAGCTGTTTTTT
TRBD1,.,TRBV5-6,TRBJ2-7,CASSLETGVHEQYF,TGTGCCAGCAGCTTGGAGACAGGGGTCCACGAGCAGTACTTC
.,.,TRBV6-5,TRBJ2-1,CASGRPQGRDEQFF,TGTGCCAGCGGGCGCCCCCAGGGGCGGGATGAGCAGTTCTTC
.,.,TRBV9,TRBJ1-6,CASSASGTHDSPLHF,TGTGCCAGCAGCGCCTCCGGGACACACGACTCACCCCTCCACTTT
.,.,TRBV20-1,TRBJ2-2,CSAGRTGELFF,TGCAGTGCTGGTCGGACCGGGGAGCTGTTTTTT
TRBD2,.,TRBV2,TRBJ2-7,CAIDGLAGVGAYEQYF,TGTGCCATCGACGGACTAGCGGGAGTAGGGGCCTACGAGCAGTACTTC
TRBD1,.,TRBV6-6,TRBJ2-5,CASRLGTGGQETQYF,TGTGCCAGCAGGCTTGGGACAGGAGGCCAAGAGACCCAGTACTTC
.,.,TRBV19,TRBJ1-2,CASSIKQGLNDGYTF,TGTGCCAGTAGTATCAAACAGGGCCTTAATGATGGCTACACCTTC
TRBD1,.,TRBV29-1,TRBJ2-7,CSVEMGTDHSYEQYF,TGCAGCGTTGAAATGGGGACAGACCACTCCTACGAGCAGTACTTC
TRBD2,.,TRBV28,TRBJ2-6,CASRLPGLSSGANVLTF,TGTGCCAGCAGATTACCGGGACTATCCTCTGGGGCCAACGTCCTGACTTTC
TRBD2,.,TRBV30,TRBJ2-7,CAWRAGTSPLEQYF,TGTGCCTGGAGGGCCGGGACTAGCCCTCTCGAGCAGTACTTC
TRBD2,.,TRBV28,TRBJ2-2,CASSLSGGSGGELFF,TGTGCCAGCAGTTTATCCGGCGGGAGTGGGGGGGAGCTGTTTTTT
.,.,TRBV7-9,TRBJ2-5,CASSSRVRGGGETQYF,TGTGCCAGCAGCTCCCGGGTTCGGGGAGGAGGGGAGACCCAGTACTTC
TRBD1,.,TRBV6-1,TRBJ2-1,CASSFGQGAYNEQFF,TGTGCCAGCAGTTTCGGACAGGGGGCTTACAATGAGCAGTTCTTC
TRBD2,.,TRBV27,TRBJ2-3,CASSLLAGGRGTDTQYF,TGTGCCAGCAGTTTACTAGCGGGAGGACGGGGCACAGATACGCAGTATTTT
TRBD1,.,TRBV2,TRBJ2-5,CASSDSRGLKTQYF,TGTGCCAGCAGTGACTCTAGGGGGCTAAAGACCCAGTACTTC
.,.,TRBV9,TRBJ1-4,CASSVGREGEKLFF,TGTGCCAGCAGCGTAGGGCGGGAGGGGGAAAAACTGTTTTTT
TRBD2,.,TRBV27,TRBJ2-3,CASSLSRAGVDTQYF,TGTGCCAGCAGTTTATCGAGGGCGGGGGTAGATACGCAGTATTTT
TRBD2,.,TRBV19,TRBJ2-1,CASSTTSGGYNEQFF,TGTGCCAGTAGTACGACTAGCGGGGGCTACAATGAGCAGTTCTTC
TRBD2,.,TRBV18,TRBJ2-1,CASSLTTSGSSYNEQFF,TGTGCCAGCTCACTCACGACTAGCGGGAGCTCCTACAATGAGCAGTTCTTC
TRBD1,.,TRBV28,TRBJ1-6,CASTAPRTGSDPTNNSPLHF,TGTGCCAGCACCGCCCCCCGGACAGGCTCGGACCCCACGAATAATTCACCCCTCCACTTT
TRBD1,few,TRBV7-9,TRBJ2-7,CASSLDLTGQGSYEQYF,TGTGCCAGCAGCTTAGATCTGACGGGACAGGGTTCCTACGAGCAGTACTTC
.,.,TRBV4-1,TRBJ1-5,CASSQDRHRGVSQPQHF,TGCGCCAGCAGCCAAGATCGGCACCGCGGGGTCAGCCAGCCCCAGCATTTT
TRBD1,few,TRBV18,TRBJ2-7,CASSPGTEGEQYF,TGTGCCAGCTCACCTGGGACAGAGGGCGAGCAGTACTTC
TRBD1,.,TRBV10-1,TRBJ1-3,CASSGNRGSGNTIYF,TGCGCCAGCAGTGGGAACAGGGGTTCGGGAAACACCATATATTTT
TRBD1,.,TRBV4-1,TRBJ2-6,CASSPPGAGGANVLTF,TGCGCCAGCAGCCCCCCTGGGGCAGGGGGTGCCAACGTCCTGACTTTC
.,once,TRBV11-3,TRBJ2-2,CASSFLRLADNTGELFF,TGTGCCAGCAGCTTCCTTCGGTTGGCGGATAACACCGGGGAGCTGTTTTTT
.,.,TRBV2,TRBJ2-7,CASSRIADPSYEQYF,TGTGCCAGCAGTCGGATAGCGGACCCCTCCTACGAGCAGTACTTC
TRBD1,.,TRBV27,TRBJ2-2,CASQGQFGNTGELFF,TGTGCCAGCCAGGGACAGTTTGGGAACACCGGGGAGCTGTTTTTT
.,.,TRBV28,TRBJ1-4,CASRQAGGGEKLFF,TGTGCCAGCCGCCAGGCCGGGGGTGGCGAAAAACTGTTTTTT
TRBD2,.,TRBV29-1,TRBJ2-1,CSAPGTKRDEQFF,TGCAGCGCACCCGGGACTAAACGGGATGAGCAGTTCTTC
.,few,TRBV6-1,TRBJ2-7,CASSKSGPTYEQYF,TGTGCCAGCAGTAAAAGCGGTCCAACCTACGAGCAGTACTTC
TRBD2,.,TRBV6-1,TRBJ2-2,CASRRLAGNTGELFF,TGTGCCAGCAGAAGACTAGCGGGGAACACCGGGGAGCTGTTTTTT
.,.,TRBV6-6,TRBJ1-5,CASSRPGQYNQPQHF,TGTGCCAGCAGTCGTCCCGGACAGTACAATCAGCCCCAGCATTTT
TRBD2,once,TRBV5-1,TRBJ2-7,CASSLAGGVEYEQYF,TGCGCCAGCAGCTTGGCCGGGGGGGTGGAGTACGAGCAGTACTTC
.,once,TRBV4-1,TRBJ1-5,CASSHTGAGGQPQHF,TGCGCCAGCAGCCATACCGGGGCCGGGGGTCAGCCCCAGCATTTT
TRBD1,.,TRBV10-1,TRBJ1-3,CASSGTGRNTIYF,TGCGCCAGCAGTGGGACAGGGAGAAACACCATATATTTT
.,.,TRBV5-5,TRBJ2-3,CASSLLTGESTDTQYF,TGTGCCAGCAGCTTGCTAACGGGAGAGAGCACAGATACGCAGTATTTT
.,.,TRBV18,TRBJ1-2,CASSPRSEMDYYGYTF,TGTGCCAGCTCACCACGGTCTGAGATGGACTACTATGGCTACACCTTC
TRBD2,once,TRBV27,TRBJ2-7,CASSPLAGGTGEQYF,TGTGCCAGCAGTCCTTTAGCGGGAGGCACGGGCGAGCAGTACTTC
TRBD2,.,TRBV6-1,TRBJ2-1,CASSLTSGRDEQFF,TGTGCCAGCAGTTTAACTAGCGGGAGAGATGAGCAGTTCTTC
.,.,TRBV27,TRBJ1-4,CASSLVGQGKEKLFF,TGTGCCAGCAGCCTCGTGGGTCAGGGAAAAGAAAAACTGTTTTTT
TRBD2,.,TRBV19,TRBJ2-1,CASSGDGGRLEQFF,TGTGCCAGTAGTGGGGACGGCGGGAGACTTGAGCAGTTCTTC
TRBD1,.,TRBV5-1,TRBJ2-7,CASGMTGLVNEQYF,TGCGCCAGCGGTATGACAGGGTTGGTCAACGAGCAGTACTTC
TRBD1,few,TRBV7-9,TRBJ1-4,CASSLQGAFNEKLFF,TGTGCCAGCAGCCTACAGGGGGCGTTTAATGAAAAACTGTTTTTT
.,.,TRBV29-1,TRBJ2-3,CSVAEGGDTQYF,TGCAGCGTCGCCGAGGGGGGGGATACGCAGTATTTT
.,.,TRBV27,TRBJ1-1,CASSLGLGNTEAFF,TGTGCCAGCAGTTTGGGTCTAGGGAACACTGAAGCTTTCTTT
.,.,TRBV21-1,TRBJ2-7,CASSKGDTYSYEQYF,TGTGCCAGCAGCAAAGGGGACACCTACTCCTACGAGCAGTACTTC
TRBD1,.,TRBV18,TRBJ1-3,CASSPDRTHSGNTIYF,TGTGCCAGCTCACCGGACAGGACCCACTCTGGAAACACCATATATTTT
.,.,TRBV28,TRBJ2-1,CASSFWEGVGPSYNEQFF,TGTGCCAGCAGTTTCTGGGAAGGGGTAGGCCCCTCCTACAATGAGCAGTTCTTC
.,.,TRBV7-3,TRBJ2-3,CASSLQGSYTDTQYF,TGTGCCAGCAGCTTGCAGGGGTCTTACACAGATACGCAGTATTTT
TRBD1,.,TRBV25-1,TRBJ2-1,CASSRQGSYNEQFF,TGTGCCAGCAGCCGACAGGGGTCCTACAATGAGCAGTTCTTC
.,.,TRBV30,TRBJ2-1,CAWRSRGGGYNEQFF,TGTGCCTGGAGATCACGAGGGGGGGGCTACAATGAGCAGTTCTTC
TRBD1,.,TRBV2,TRBJ2-1,CASSDPDRAGNEQFF,TGTGCCAGCAGTGACCCTGACAGGGCCGGCAATGAGCAGTTCTTC
.,once,TRBV27,TRBJ1-5,CASSFLGADQPQHF,TGTGCCAGCAGTTTCCTGGGGGCGGATCAGCCCCAGCATTTT
.,.,TRBV6-6,TRBJ2-3,CASTPDRQSQDTQYF,TGTGCCAGCACTCCGGACAGACAATCACAGGATACGCAGTATTTT